This T cell receptor beta chain emerged from a study of vaccination effects on CD4 cells after COVID-19. Points from the study as a whole: Only 1 of 255 vaccine-induced clones from healthy vaccinees cross-reacted with common cold coronaviruses.

Expansion with viral peptide pools was applied to antigen-specific CD4+ T cells by the ViraFEST assay prior to sequencing. At the end of 9 to 11 days of culture, CD4+ T cells were isolated. Vaccinated recipients, who were negative for nucleocapsid antibodies, had no history of SARS-CoV-2 infection. With approximately 9.8 ug/ml peptides and roughly 9.3 IU/ml IL-2, a few million PBMC per well were cultured. A note on this clone: What it binds is unknown.

CDR3 length: 14 residues. The germline V gene encodes CDR1 MNHEY and CDR2 SVGAGI. The V end lost 2 bases, the J end lost 0 bases, and 5 bases lay between the germline ends. Clones were read by immunoSEQ multiplex PCR, and TCRdb kept only the in-frame ones, dropping some. The sample holds about 41,000 clones, 70% seen once. This clonotype was sampled from a human donor who received a COVID-19 vaccine. The sequencing used CD4+ T cells from PBMCs cultured with HCoV-OC43 spike peptides, collected before COVID-19 vaccination. Documented subset: HCoV-OC43 spike overlapping peptide pool stimulation. The chain uses TRBV6-5 and TRBJ1-3; D call uncertain. CDR3: CASSYSGSGNTIYF. The CDR3 DNA reads TGTGCCAGCAGTTACAGCGGCTCTGGAAACACCATATATTTT.